The rows below give T cell receptor beta chains drawn from one sample of a study of blood T cell repertoires in COVID-19. Method: immunoSEQ multiplex PCR; TCRdb's copy keeps in-frame clones and lacks some. The sample consists of about 170,000 clones, less than 90% of them appearing once. Specimen: PBMCs or T cells enriched from blood (not recorded which). Receptors were obtained from a woman in her forties or fifties who had recovered from COVID-19. Each CDR3 is given with its conserved first and last residue. A D gene is named only where the DNA matches it firmly. Not every row has a clone size; where given, it reads once, few, many or a size class.

v_gene: TRBV19; d_gene: NA; j_gene: TRBJ2-6; abundance: NA; CDR3aa: CASRSGTQAGANVLTF; CDR3nt: TGTGCCAGTAGGTCCGGCACCCAGGCCGGGGCCAACGTCCTGACTTTC
v_gene: TRBV7-3; d_gene: NA; j_gene: TRBJ2-2; abundance: NA; CDR3aa: CASSQLPQNTGELFF; CDR3nt: TGTGCCAGCAGCCAACTGCCCCAGAACACCGGGGAGCTGTTTTTT
v_gene: TRBV13; d_gene: TRBD1; j_gene: TRBJ2-2; abundance: NA; CDR3aa: CASSLFVDRENTGELFF; CDR3nt: TGTGCCAGCAGCTTATTTGTCGACAGGGAGAACACCGGGGAGCTGTTTTTT
v_gene: TRBV14; d_gene: NA; j_gene: TRBJ2-1; abundance: once; CDR3aa: CASSPTGRRSYNEQFF; CDR3nt: TGTGCCAGCAGCCCTACAGGACGGCGCTCCTACAATGAGCAGTTCTTC
v_gene: TRBV7-2; d_gene: NA; j_gene: TRBJ1-1; abundance: NA; CDR3aa: CASSLGRGEAFF; CDR3nt: TGTGCCAGCAGCTTAGGGAGGGGTGAAGCTTTCTTT
v_gene: TRBV5-4; d_gene: NA; j_gene: TRBJ2-6; abundance: NA; CDR3aa: CASSLARGLLPSGANVLTF; CDR3nt: TGTGCCAGCAGCTTGGCCCGGGGTCTTTTGCCCTCTGGGGCCAACGTCCTGACTTTC
v_gene: TRBV9; d_gene: NA; j_gene: TRBJ1-1; abundance: once; CDR3aa: CASSVEGGNTEAFF; CDR3nt: TGTGCCAGCAGCGTAGAAGGGGGGAACACTGAAGCTTTCTTT
v_gene: TRBV5-1; d_gene: TRBD1; j_gene: TRBJ1-1; abundance: NA; CDR3aa: CASSQGTGGTEAFF; CDR3nt: TGCGCCAGCAGCCAGGGGACAGGGGGCACTGAAGCTTTCTTT
v_gene: TRBV4-2; d_gene: NA; j_gene: TRBJ1-2; abundance: NA; CDR3aa: CASSQDPAGNYGYTF; CDR3nt: TGTGCCAGCAGCCAAGATCCCGCAGGGAACTATGGCTACACCTTC
v_gene: TRBV27; d_gene: TRBD2; j_gene: TRBJ2-1; abundance: NA; CDR3aa: CASSLSGSSYNEQFF; CDR3nt: TGTGCCAGCAGTCTTAGCGGGAGCTCCTACAATGAGCAGTTCTTC
v_gene: TRBV5-6; d_gene: TRBD1; j_gene: TRBJ1-3; abundance: NA; CDR3aa: CASSSGTGTNIYF; CDR3nt: TGTGCCAGCAGCTCAGGGACAGGGACCAACATATATTTT
v_gene: TRBV11-2; d_gene: NA; j_gene: TRBJ2-5; abundance: NA; CDR3aa: CASSLASGRAGETQYF; CDR3nt: TGTGCCAGCAGCTTAGCCAGCGGACGGGCCGGGGAGACCCAGTACTTC
v_gene: TRBV12-2; d_gene: NA; j_gene: TRBJ1-1; abundance: NA; CDR3aa: CASRPRTPNTEAFF; CDR3nt: TGTGCAAGTCGCCCCCGGACTCCGAACACTGAAGCTTTCTTT
v_gene: TRBV20-1; d_gene: TRBD1; j_gene: TRBJ1-2; abundance: NA; CDR3aa: CSADRGPGYTF; CDR3nt: TGCAGTGCTGACAGGGGACCTGGCTACACCTTC
v_gene: TRBV7-9; d_gene: NA; j_gene: TRBJ1-1; abundance: NA; CDR3aa: CASSSGLGQPEAFF; CDR3nt: TGTGCCAGCAGCTCTGGGCTGGGACAACCAGAAGCTTTCTTT
v_gene: TRBV5-4; d_gene: TRBD1; j_gene: TRBJ2-5; abundance: NA; CDR3aa: CASSERQGRETQYF; CDR3nt: TGTGCCAGCAGCGAAAGACAGGGGCGGGAGACCCAGTACTTC
v_gene: TRBV27; d_gene: NA; j_gene: TRBJ1-6; abundance: NA; CDR3aa: CASSLSAPTGGSSPLHF; CDR3nt: TGTGCCAGCAGTTTGTCAGCGCCTACGGGGGGGAGTTCACCCCTCCACTTT
v_gene: TRBV5-1; d_gene: TRBD2; j_gene: TRBJ2-1; abundance: NA; CDR3aa: CASSPRVGTSGIGEQFF; CDR3nt: TGCGCCAGCAGCCCCCGGGTAGGGACTAGCGGGATAGGTGAGCAGTTCTTC
v_gene: TRBV24-1; d_gene: NA; j_gene: TRBJ1-2; abundance: NA; CDR3aa: CATSDPGGRYGYTF; CDR3nt: TGTGCCACCAGTGACCCCGGGGGGAGGTATGGCTACACCTTC
v_gene: TRBV28; d_gene: NA; j_gene: TRBJ1-2; abundance: few; CDR3aa: CASSFFSYGYTF; CDR3nt: TGTGCCAGCAGTTTTTTCAGCTATGGCTACACCTTC
v_gene: TRBV7-9; d_gene: TRBD1; j_gene: TRBJ1-2; abundance: NA; CDR3aa: CASSLAEGAIGYTF; CDR3nt: TGTGCCAGCAGCTTAGCCGAGGGGGCGATCGGCTACACCTTC
v_gene: TRBV27; d_gene: NA; j_gene: TRBJ1-6; abundance: NA; CDR3aa: CASSLSGNHNSPLHF; CDR3nt: TGTGCCAGCAGTTTATCCGGGAACCATAATTCACCCCTCCACTTT
v_gene: TRBV4-1; d_gene: TRBD1; j_gene: TRBJ1-2; abundance: NA; CDR3aa: CASSKTGGKNYGYTF; CDR3nt: TGCGCCAGCAGTAAAACAGGGGGAAAAAACTATGGCTACACCTTC
v_gene: TRBV7-2; d_gene: NA; j_gene: TRBJ1-2; abundance: once; CDR3aa: CASSRDSANYGYTF; CDR3nt: TGTGCCAGCAGCCGTGACAGCGCTAACTATGGCTACACCTTC
v_gene: TRBV5-6; d_gene: TRBD1; j_gene: TRBJ1-6; abundance: NA; CDR3aa: CASSLGQGNSPLHF; CDR3nt: TGTGCCAGCAGCTTGGGACAGGGTAATTCACCCCTCCACTTT
v_gene: TRBV6-2/TRBV6-3; d_gene: TRBD1; j_gene: TRBJ2-3; abundance: NA; CDR3aa: CASSYGQETDTQYF; CDR3nt: TGTGCCAGCAGTTACGGACAGGAGACAGATACGCAGTATTTT
v_gene: TRBV11-2; d_gene: NA; j_gene: TRBJ1-3; abundance: NA; CDR3aa: CASSFLPSGNTIYF; CDR3nt: TGTGCCAGCAGCTTTCTTCCCTCTGGAAACACCATATATTTT
v_gene: TRBV24-1; d_gene: TRBD1; j_gene: TRBJ1-2; abundance: NA; CDR3aa: CATRPGTGTYGYTF; CDR3nt: TGTGCCACCCGCCCAGGGACAGGGACCTATGGCTACACCTTC
v_gene: TRBV3-1/TRBV3-2; d_gene: NA; j_gene: TRBJ1-4; abundance: NA; CDR3aa: CASSHALGGRTEKLFF; CDR3nt: TGTGCCAGCAGCCATGCCCTCGGGGGGAGGACGGAAAAACTGTTTTTT
v_gene: TRBV3-1/TRBV3-2; d_gene: NA; j_gene: TRBJ2-5; abundance: few; CDR3aa: CASTRGGQETQYF; CDR3nt: TGTGCCAGCACTCGTGGCGGTCAAGAGACCCAGTACTTC
v_gene: TRBV2; d_gene: TRBD1; j_gene: TRBJ1-4; abundance: few; CDR3aa: CASRDRGGNEKLFF; CDR3nt: TGTGCCAGCAGGGACAGGGGTGGTAATGAAAAACTGTTTTTT
v_gene: TRBV19; d_gene: NA; j_gene: TRBJ1-4; abundance: few; CDR3aa: CASGQRVEKLFF; CDR3nt: TGTGCCAGTGGACAGAGGGTTGAAAAACTGTTTTTT
v_gene: TRBV19; d_gene: NA; j_gene: TRBJ2-1; abundance: NA; CDR3aa: CASNRFNEQFF; CDR3nt: TGTGCCAGTAATAGATTCAATGAGCAGTTCTTC
v_gene: TRBV3-1/TRBV3-2; d_gene: NA; j_gene: TRBJ1-3; abundance: NA; CDR3aa: CASSANSGNTIYF; CDR3nt: TGTGCCAGCAGCGCTAATTCTGGAAACACCATATATTTT
v_gene: TRBV5-3; d_gene: NA; j_gene: TRBJ2-3; abundance: NA; CDR3aa: CARSPHRSTQYF; CDR3nt: TGTGCCAGAAGCCCCCACAGGAGTACGCAGTATTTT
v_gene: TRBV7-2; d_gene: NA; j_gene: TRBJ2-5; abundance: once; CDR3aa: CASSGPRRGGKETQYF; CDR3nt: TGTGCCAGCAGCGGACCAAGGAGGGGGGGTAAAGAGACCCAGTACTTC
v_gene: TRBV5-8; d_gene: TRBD1; j_gene: TRBJ1-5; abundance: once; CDR3aa: CASSLGRGLKNNQPQHF; CDR3nt: TGTGCCAGCAGCTTGGGCAGGGGGTTAAAGAACAATCAGCCCCAGCATTTT